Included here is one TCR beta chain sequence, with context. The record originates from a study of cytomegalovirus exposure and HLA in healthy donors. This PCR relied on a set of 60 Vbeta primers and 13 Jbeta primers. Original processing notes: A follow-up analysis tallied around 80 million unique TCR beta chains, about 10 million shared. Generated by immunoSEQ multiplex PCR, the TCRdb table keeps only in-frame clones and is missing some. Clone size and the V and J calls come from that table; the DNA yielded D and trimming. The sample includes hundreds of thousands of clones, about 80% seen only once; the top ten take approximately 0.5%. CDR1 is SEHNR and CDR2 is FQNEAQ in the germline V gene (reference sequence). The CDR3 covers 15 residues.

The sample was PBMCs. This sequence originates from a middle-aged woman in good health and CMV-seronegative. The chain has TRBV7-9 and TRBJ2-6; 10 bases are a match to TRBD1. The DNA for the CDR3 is TGTGCAACCCCCGGGACAGGGGCTGGGGCCAACGTCCTGACTTTC. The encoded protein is CATPGTGAGANVLTF.